This is a list of T cell receptor beta chains from one sample in a study of blood T cell repertoires in COVID-19. Profiled with immunoSEQ multiplex PCR; TCRdb holds only in-frame clones, not every one. The sample records 200,000 to 250,000 clones, about 90% being singletons. The sample taken for sequencing was peripheral blood. All receptors derive from a woman between 18 and 30 years old who had recovered from COVID-19. Both conserved end residues are part of each CDR3. A D gene is named only where the DNA matches it firmly. Clone size is stated in some rows and not others, as once, few, many or a class when expanded.

TRBD1	TRBV5-6	TRBJ1-5	NA	TGTGCCAGCAGCGTGACAGGGGGCACCAATAGCAATCAGCCCCAGCATTTT	CASSVTGGTNSNQPQHF
NA	TRBV5-4	TRBJ2-3	NA	TGTGCCAGCAGATTGACAGTCACAGATACGCAGTATTTT	CASRLTVTDTQYF
TRBD2	TRBV18	TRBJ2-1	NA	TGTGCCAGCTCACCGATTAGCGGGGGTTACAATGAGCAGTTCTTC	CASSPISGGYNEQFF
NA	TRBV9	TRBJ2-5	NA	TGTGCCAGCAGCCAATCTGTGAAGAGGGAGAAAGAAGAGACCCAGTACTTC	CASSQSVKREKEETQYF
NA	TRBV28	TRBJ2-2	NA	TGTGCCAGCTCCCAGGGTGGCGGGGAGCTGTTTTTT	CASSQGGGELFF
NA	TRBV7-9	TRBJ2-7	NA	TGTGCCAGCACAGTGGGGGCTAATTACGAGCAGTACTTC	CASTVGANYEQYF
NA	TRBV6-5	TRBJ2-5	NA	TGTGCCAGCGCCAACTACCAAGAGACCCAGTACTTC	CASANYQETQYF
TRBD2	TRBV10-2	TRBJ2-1	NA	TGCGCCAGCAGTGGATATTCTTGGGGACTAGCGGGAAGTGGGAATGAGCAGTTCTTC	CASSGYSWGLAGSGNEQFF
NA	TRBV10-2	TRBJ2-7	NA	TGCGCCAGCAAGGCTAGGGGATCCTACGAGCAGTACTTC	CASKARGSYEQYF
NA	TRBV2	TRBJ1-5	NA	TGTGCCAGCAGTGAGACGGGGTTTAGCAATCAGCCCCAGCATTTT	CASSETGFSNQPQHF
TRBD1	TRBV10-3	TRBJ1-1	NA	TGTGCCATCAGGGACAGGGGGCAAACTGAAGCTTTCTTT	CAIRDRGQTEAFF
TRBD2	TRBV11-3	TRBJ2-2	NA	TGTGCCAGCAGCTTAGGAGCGGGAGGGCCCTCGGTAGCTGGGGAGCTGTTTTTT	CASSLGAGGPSVAGELFF
NA	TRBV6-5	TRBJ1-4	NA	TGTGCCAGCAGTTACGGGACATATGCAACTAATGAAAAACTGTTTTTT	CASSYGTYATNEKLFF
NA	TRBV4-2	TRBJ1-2	few	TGTGCCAGCAGCCAAGGGGCGGCAGGGATCTATGGCTACACCTTC	CASSQGAAGIYGYTF
TRBD2	TRBV11-3	TRBJ2-3	NA	TGTGCCAGCAGCGCCCCCCGGGAGCGGGAGGAGGGAGATACGCAGTATTTT	CASSAPREREEGDTQYF
NA	TRBV30	TRBJ2-1	NA	TGTGCCTGGAGTCCTCTTGGCGGAGCTAACAATGAGCAGTTCTTC	CAWSPLGGANNEQFF
TRBD2	TRBV5-1	TRBJ2-2	NA	TGCGCCAGCAGCTCGAGCGGGAGGGCCTTCAACGGGGAGCTGTTTTTT	CASSSSGRAFNGELFF
NA	TRBV7-2	TRBJ2-7	NA	TGTGCCAGCAGCTTGAGGAGGGCAAGGTTCGAGCAGTACTTC	CASSLRRARFEQYF
NA	TRBV21-1	TRBJ1-4	NA	TGTGCCAGCAGTCCTCCGGGACAGGGATGTGAAAAACTGTTTTTT	CASSPPGQGCEKLFF
NA	TRBV6-5	TRBJ2-5	NA	TGTGCCAGCAGTTACTCGCATCAAGTGGGGGCGACCCAGTACTTC	CASSYSHQVGATQYF
TRBD2	TRBV7-2	TRBJ2-3	NA	TGTGCCAGCAGCTTATCGGGCGGGAGGGGTCATACGCAGTATTTT	CASSLSGGRGHTQYF
TRBD2	TRBV5-5	TRBJ2-1	NA	TGTGCCAGCAGCTTGAAACTAGCGGGACCTTCCTCCTACAATGAGCAGTTCTTC	CASSLKLAGPSSYNEQFF
TRBD1	TRBV29-1	TRBJ2-7	NA	TGCAGCGTTTCCTTAAATGACAGGGGATCCTACGAGCAGTACTTC	CSVSLNDRGSYEQYF
TRBD2	TRBV6-5	TRBJ2-3	NA	TGTGCCGGACTGGGACTAGCCCCAGATACGCAGTATTTT	CAGLGLAPDTQYF
NA	TRBV7-2	TRBJ2-3	NA	TGTGCCAGCAGCTTATCGCCCAGCGGAACAGATACGCAGTATTTT	CASSLSPSGTDTQYF
NA	TRBV7-2	TRBJ2-7	NA	TGTGCCAGCAGCTTAGTGGCGACAGCGAACTACGAGCAGTACTTC	CASSLVATANYEQYF
NA	TRBV29-1	TRBJ1-2	NA	TGCAGCGCTGACGGGAGTCCGTATGGCTACACCTTC	CSADGSPYGYTF
NA	TRBV6-4	TRBJ2-7	many	TGTGCCAGCAGTGAAGAGGCAGGGGCCTCCTACGAGCAGTACTTC	CASSEEAGASYEQYF
TRBD1	TRBV27	TRBJ1-2	once	TGTGCCAGCAGTCCACAAGGGACAGCTTCTAACTATGGCTACACCTTC	CASSPQGTASNYGYTF
TRBD1	TRBV2	TRBJ1-1	NA	TGTGCCAGCAGCGCCGGGACAGTGAACACTGAAGCTTTCTTT	CASSAGTVNTEAFF
TRBD2	TRBV3-1/TRBV3-2	TRBJ2-3	NA	TGTGCCAGCAGCCTCGTGACTAGCGGGAGGCCCGAAGATACGCAGTATTTT	CASSLVTSGRPEDTQYF
TRBD2	TRBV6-6	TRBJ2-7	NA	TGTGCCAGCAGTTACTTACTAGCGGGGTCCTACGAGCAGTACTTC	CASSYLLAGSYEQYF
TRBD1	TRBV30	TRBJ1-1	NA	TGTGCCTGGATCAGTCTTCGACAGGGAGTTGCTGAAGCTTTCTTT	CAWISLRQGVAEAFF